This T cell receptor (beta chain) was documented in a study of T cell responses to AZD1222 COVID-19 vaccine. General observations from the study: At study baseline, merely about 6 AZD1222 recipients were seropositive. No repertoire was sampled before or during the peak T cell response, only after it. Following two doses of AZD1222, Spike-specific TCR breadth and depth rose.

About this clone: Its target is unknown.

Germline CDR1 SGHRS, CDR2 YFSETQ. The CDR3 totals 15 residues. V was cut by 3 bases and J by 0 bases, with 10 bases left in between. Repertoires were generated with immunoSEQ multiplex PCR, while TCRdb's copy carries only in-frame clones and drops some. The repertoire holds 150,000 to 200,000 clones, with about 92% as singletons. The specimen was peripheral blood, collected 28 days after the second dose of the MenACWY control vaccine. This chain links TRBV5-1 with TRBJ2-1; D may be TRBD2 (6 bases). This sequence was found in an adult who received the MenACWY meningococcal vaccine as a control. The CDR3 is CASSSDGSSYNEQFF. The CDR3 DNA sequence: TGCGCCAGCAGCTCGGACGGGAGCTCCTACAATGAGCAGTTCTTC.